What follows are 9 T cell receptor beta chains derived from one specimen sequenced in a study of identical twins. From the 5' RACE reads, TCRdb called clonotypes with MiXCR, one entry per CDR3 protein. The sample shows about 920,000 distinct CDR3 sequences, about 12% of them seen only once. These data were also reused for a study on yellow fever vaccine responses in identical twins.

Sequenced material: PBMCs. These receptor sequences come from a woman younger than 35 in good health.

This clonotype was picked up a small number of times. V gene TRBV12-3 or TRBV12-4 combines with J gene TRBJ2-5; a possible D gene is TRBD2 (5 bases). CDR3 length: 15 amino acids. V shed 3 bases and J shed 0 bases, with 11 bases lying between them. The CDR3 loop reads CASSFGVANQETQYF. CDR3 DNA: TGTGCCAGCAGTTTCGGGGTAGCGAACCAAGAGACCCAGTACTTC.

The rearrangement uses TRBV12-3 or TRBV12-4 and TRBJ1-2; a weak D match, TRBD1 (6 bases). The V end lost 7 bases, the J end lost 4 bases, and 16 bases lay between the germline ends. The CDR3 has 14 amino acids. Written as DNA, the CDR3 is TGTGCCAGCACCCTTTCGGGGACACTCTATGGCTACACCTTC. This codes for CASTLSGTLYGYTF.

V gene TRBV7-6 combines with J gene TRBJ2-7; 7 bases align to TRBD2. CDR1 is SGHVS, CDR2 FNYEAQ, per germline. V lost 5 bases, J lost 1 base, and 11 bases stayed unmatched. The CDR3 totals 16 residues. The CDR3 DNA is TGTGCCAGCAGCCAGGATGGGGGGAGGGCTTCCTACGAGCAGTACTTC. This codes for CASSQDGGRASYEQYF.

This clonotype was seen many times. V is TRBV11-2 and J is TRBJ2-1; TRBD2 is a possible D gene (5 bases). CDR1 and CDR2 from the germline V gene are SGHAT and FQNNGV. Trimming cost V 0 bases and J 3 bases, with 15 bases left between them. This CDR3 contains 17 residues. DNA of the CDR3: TGTGCCAGCAGCTTAGATCGGTCGGGGAGCGTCTACAATGAGCAGTTCTTC. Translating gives CASSLDRSGSVYNEQFF.

The CDR3 is CASSIHISTDTQYF. CDR3 nucleotide sequence: TGTGCCAGTAGTATCCATATCAGCACAGATACGCAGTATTTT. The V and J genes are TRBV19 and TRBJ2-3; D call uncertain. CDR1 LNHDA and CDR2 SQIVND come from the germline V gene (reference sequence). V dropped 3 bases and J dropped 0 bases, with 7 bases sitting between them. The CDR3 loop spans 14 amino acids.

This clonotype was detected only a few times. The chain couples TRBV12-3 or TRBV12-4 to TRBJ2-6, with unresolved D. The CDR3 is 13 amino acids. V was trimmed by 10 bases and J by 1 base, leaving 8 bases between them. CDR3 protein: CANRKSGANVLTF. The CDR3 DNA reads TGTGCCAACCGGAAGTCTGGGGCCAACGTCCTGACTTTC.

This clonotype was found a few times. This CDR3 is CASRDRRGSGGELFF. The CDR3 coding sequence is TGTGCCAGCAGGGATCGCAGGGGTTCGGGCGGGGAGCTGTTTTTT. V is TRBV6-1 and J is TRBJ2-2; D perhaps matches TRBD1 (6 bases). The germline V gene has CDR1 MNHNS and CDR2 SASEGT. CDR3 size: 15 residues. Trimming removed 6 bases from V and 7 bases from J, with 18 bases in between.

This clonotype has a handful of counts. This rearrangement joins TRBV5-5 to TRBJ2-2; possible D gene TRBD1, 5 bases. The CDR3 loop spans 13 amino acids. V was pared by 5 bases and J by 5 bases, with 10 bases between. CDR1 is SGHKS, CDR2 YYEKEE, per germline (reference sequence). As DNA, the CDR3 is TGTGCCAGCAGTGCAGGGCCGACCGGGGAGCTGTTTTTT. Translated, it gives CASSAGPTGELFF.

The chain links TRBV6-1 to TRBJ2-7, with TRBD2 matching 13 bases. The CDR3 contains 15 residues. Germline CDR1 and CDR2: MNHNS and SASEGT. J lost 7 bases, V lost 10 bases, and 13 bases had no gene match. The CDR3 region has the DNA TGTGCCACCGGGACTAGCGGGACCCTAGAAGAAGAGCAGTACTTC. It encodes CATGTSGTLEEEQYF.